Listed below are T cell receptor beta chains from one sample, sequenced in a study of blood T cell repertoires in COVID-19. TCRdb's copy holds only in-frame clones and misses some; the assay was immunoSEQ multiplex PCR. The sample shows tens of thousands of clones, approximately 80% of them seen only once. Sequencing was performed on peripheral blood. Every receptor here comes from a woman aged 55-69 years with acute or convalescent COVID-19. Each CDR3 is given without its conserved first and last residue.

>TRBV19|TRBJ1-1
ASSTGNPNTEAF
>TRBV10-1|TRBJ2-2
ASSERRGYDTGELF
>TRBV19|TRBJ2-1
ASSREDRDPF
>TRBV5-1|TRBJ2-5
ASSFLAGAGETQY
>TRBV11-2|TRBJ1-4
ASSLDHYRMRGGVNEKLF
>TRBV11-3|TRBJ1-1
ASSPGTGGRGTEAF
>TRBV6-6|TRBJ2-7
ASTPGGAIDEQY
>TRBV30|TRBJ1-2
AWNPGLYGYT
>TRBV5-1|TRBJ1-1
ASSSLQGAQNTEAF
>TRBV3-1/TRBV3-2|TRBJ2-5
ASSQPGWETQY
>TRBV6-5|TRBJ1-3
ASSLTGIAGNTIY
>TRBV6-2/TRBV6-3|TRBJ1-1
ASSYFDKNTEAF
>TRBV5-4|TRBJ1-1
ASSPQGASTEAF
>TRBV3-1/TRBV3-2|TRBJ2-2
ASSPGGGGTGELF
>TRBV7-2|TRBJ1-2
ASSLASGGYT
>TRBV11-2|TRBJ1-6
ASSLPLRDRENSPLH
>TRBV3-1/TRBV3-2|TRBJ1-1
ASSQSRNTEAF
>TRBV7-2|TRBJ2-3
ASSPAGTGATDTQY
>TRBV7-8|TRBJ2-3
ASSLVAGGNTDTQY
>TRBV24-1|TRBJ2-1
ATSDGTSGGVGQF
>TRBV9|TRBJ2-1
ASSVLTQVQNEQF
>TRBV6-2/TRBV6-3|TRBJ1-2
ASSYTLRDTRNYGYT
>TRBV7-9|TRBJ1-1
ASSLDAGWAEAF
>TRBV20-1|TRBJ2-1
SAGVSGGAGYNEQF
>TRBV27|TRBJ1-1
ASSLSKVFSGTEAF
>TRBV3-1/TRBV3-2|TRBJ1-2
ASSQGTRAHNYGYT
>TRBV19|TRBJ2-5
ASRRDRLQTQY
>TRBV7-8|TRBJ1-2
ASSSYPRGKANYGYT
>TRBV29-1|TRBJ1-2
SVEWDKPGHDGYT
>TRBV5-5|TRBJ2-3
ASSLEQTTDTQY
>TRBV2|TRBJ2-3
ASSLDRGRSDTQY
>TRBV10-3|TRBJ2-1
AISENLELDSPASYNEQF
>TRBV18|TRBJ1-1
ASSLGDTEAF
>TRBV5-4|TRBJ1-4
ASSPSSHEKLF
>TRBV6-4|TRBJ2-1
ASSQLGGNEQF
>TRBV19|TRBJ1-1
ASIPTRQGNTEAF
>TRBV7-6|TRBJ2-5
ASSRGTRGGGIRETQY
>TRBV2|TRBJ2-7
ASTRFVGPYEQY
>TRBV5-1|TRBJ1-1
ASSFKQGGGTEAF
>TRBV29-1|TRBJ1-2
SVLNLDNYGYT
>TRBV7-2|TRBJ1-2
ASSPTGHLNYGYT
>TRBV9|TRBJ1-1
ASSVAPGSGGTEAF
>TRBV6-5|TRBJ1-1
ASSPWTGNTEAF